This T cell receptor beta chain was recorded in a study of T cells in Graves' hyperthyroidism and ophthalmopathy. This clonotype has only one observation. What was amplified from RNA transcripts were TCR beta CDR3 regions. Using the HTBI primer set, a first-round RT-PCR was run on the TCR CDR3. Each CDR3 protein is one row after TCRdb ran MiXCR on the multiplex PCR reads. The table has over 700,000 distinct CDR3 sequences, roughly a sixth seen once; the top ten hold over 15%. The sequence was obtained from a woman between 50 and 59 years old with Graves' hyperthyroidism that later progressed to Graves' ophthalmopathy. Sequenced: blood.

The CDR3 DNA is TGTGCCATCAGTGAAAGGCGGGGGGGCCCCGGAGGGGACAATGAGCAGTTCTTC. The encoded protein is CAISERRGGPGGDNEQFF. The rearrangement joins TRBV10-3 to TRBJ2-1; 9 positions match TRBD2. The V segment lost 3 bases and the J segment 5 bases; nucleotides outside the gene matches: 14. The CDR3 runs 18 residues. CDR1 is ENHRY and CDR2 is SYGVKD in the germline V gene.